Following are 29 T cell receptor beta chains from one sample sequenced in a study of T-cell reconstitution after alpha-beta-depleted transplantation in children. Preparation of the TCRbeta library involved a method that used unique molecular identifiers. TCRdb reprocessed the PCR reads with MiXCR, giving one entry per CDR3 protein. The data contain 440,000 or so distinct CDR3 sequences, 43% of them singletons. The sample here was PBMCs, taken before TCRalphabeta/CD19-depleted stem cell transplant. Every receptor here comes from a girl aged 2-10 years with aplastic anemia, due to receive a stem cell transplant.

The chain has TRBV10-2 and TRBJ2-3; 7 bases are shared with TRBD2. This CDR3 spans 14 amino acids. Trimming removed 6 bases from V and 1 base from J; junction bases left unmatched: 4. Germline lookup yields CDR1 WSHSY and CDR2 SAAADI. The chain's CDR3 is CASRSGTGTDTQYF. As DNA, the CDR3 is TGCGCCAGCAGGAGCGGGACTGGCACAGATACGCAGTATTTT.

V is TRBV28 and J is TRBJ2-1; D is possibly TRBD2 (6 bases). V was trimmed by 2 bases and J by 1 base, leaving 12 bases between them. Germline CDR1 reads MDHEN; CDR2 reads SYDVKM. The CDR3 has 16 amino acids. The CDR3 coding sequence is TGTGCCAGCAGTTTAGGAGGGAGTTGGTCCTACAATGAGCAGTTCTTC. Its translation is CASSLGGSWSYNEQFF. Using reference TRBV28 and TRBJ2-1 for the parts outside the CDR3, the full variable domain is DVKVTQSSRYLVKRTGEKVFLECVQDMDHENMFWYRQDPGLGLRLIYFSYDVKMKEKGDIPEGYSVSREKKERFSLILESASTNQTSMYLCASSLGGSWSYNEQFFGPGTRLTVL.

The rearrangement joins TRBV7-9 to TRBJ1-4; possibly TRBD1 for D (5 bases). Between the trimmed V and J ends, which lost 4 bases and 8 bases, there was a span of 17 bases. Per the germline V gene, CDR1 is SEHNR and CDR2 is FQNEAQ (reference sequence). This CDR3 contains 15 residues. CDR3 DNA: TGTGCCAGCAGCTCCCCCGGCCGACGGGGGGAAAAACTGTTTTTT. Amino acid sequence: CASSSPGRRGEKLFF.

CDR3 bases: TGTGCCAGCACCCCCTCTAGAACAGGGAACACCATATATTTT. It translates to CASTPSRTGNTIYF. The gene calls are TRBV6-1 and TRBJ1-3, with D tentatively TRBD1 (6 bases). The CDR3 contains 14 residues. Per germline, CDR1 MNHNS and CDR2 SASEGT. V lost 7 bases and J lost 7, with 17 bases in between.

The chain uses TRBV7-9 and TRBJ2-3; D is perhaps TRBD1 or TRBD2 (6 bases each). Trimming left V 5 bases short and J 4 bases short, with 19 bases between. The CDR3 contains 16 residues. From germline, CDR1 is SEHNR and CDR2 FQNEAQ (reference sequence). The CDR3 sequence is CASSPLGGRVADTQYF. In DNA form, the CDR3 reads TGTGCCAGCAGCCCCCTGGGGGGCAGGGTTGCAGATACGCAGTATTTT.

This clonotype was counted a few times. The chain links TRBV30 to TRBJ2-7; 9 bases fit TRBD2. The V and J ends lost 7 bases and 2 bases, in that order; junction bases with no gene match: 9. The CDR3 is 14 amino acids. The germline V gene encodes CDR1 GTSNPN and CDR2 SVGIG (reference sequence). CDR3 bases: TGTGCCTCCGCGACTAGCGGAGGTCCCTACGAGCAGTACTTC. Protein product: CASATSGGPYEQYF.

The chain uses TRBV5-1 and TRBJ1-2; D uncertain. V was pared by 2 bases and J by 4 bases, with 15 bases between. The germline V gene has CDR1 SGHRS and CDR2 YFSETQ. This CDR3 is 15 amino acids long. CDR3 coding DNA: TGCGCCAGCAGCTTAGAGGGCCCACAGTTCTATGGCTACACCTTC. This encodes CASSLEGPQFYGYTF.

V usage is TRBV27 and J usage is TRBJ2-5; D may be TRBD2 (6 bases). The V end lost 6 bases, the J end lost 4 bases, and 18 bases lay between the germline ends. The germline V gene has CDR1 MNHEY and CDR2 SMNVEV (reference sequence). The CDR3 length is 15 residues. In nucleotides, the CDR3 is TGTGCCAGCAGGCAATATTACCGGGAGCTAGAGACCCAGTACTTC. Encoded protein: CASRQYYRELETQYF.

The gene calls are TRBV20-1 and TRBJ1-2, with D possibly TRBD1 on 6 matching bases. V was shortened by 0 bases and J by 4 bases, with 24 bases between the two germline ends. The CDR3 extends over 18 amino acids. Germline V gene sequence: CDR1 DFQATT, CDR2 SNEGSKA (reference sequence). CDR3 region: CSARDLGLDGGPVYGYTF. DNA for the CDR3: TGCAGTGCTAGAGATTTAGGTCTTGATGGGGGGCCCGTCTATGGCTACACCTTC.

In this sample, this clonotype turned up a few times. The DNA of the CDR3 is TGTGCCAGCAGTTACGAACGCCAGGGGGCTGGAACCTTC. Its translation is CASSYERQGAGTF. V gene TRBV6-5 combines with J gene TRBJ1-2; 8 bases fit TRBD1. The CDR3 has 13 amino acids. V was clipped by 2 bases and J by 14 bases; unmatched bases: 10. CDR1 and CDR2 (germline): MNHEY, SVGAGI.

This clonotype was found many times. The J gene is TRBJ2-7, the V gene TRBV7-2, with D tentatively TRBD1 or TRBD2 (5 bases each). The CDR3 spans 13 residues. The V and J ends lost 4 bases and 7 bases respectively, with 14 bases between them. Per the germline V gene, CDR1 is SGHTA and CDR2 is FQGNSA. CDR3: CASSSGPLREQYF. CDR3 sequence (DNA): TGTGCCAGCAGCTCGGGACCTCTGAGGGAGCAGTACTTC. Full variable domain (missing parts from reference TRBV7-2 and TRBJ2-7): GAGVSQSPSNKVTEKGKDVELRCDPISGHTALYWYRQSLGQGLEFLIYFQGNSAPDKSGLPSDRFSAERTGGSVSTLTIQRTQQEDSAVYLCASSSGPLREQYFGPGTRLTVT.

DNA of the CDR3: TGCAGTGCCCTCCCATTGCGGGAGTGGGTTAGTGAGCAGTTCTTC. The encoded protein is CSALPLREWVSEQFF. This sequence joins TRBV20-1 and TRBJ2-1; 7 bases align to TRBD2. In germline, CDR1 is DFQATT, CDR2 SNEGSKA (reference sequence). Trimming at V came to 6 bases and at J to 9 bases, leaving 17 bases not matched to a gene. This CDR3 comprises 15 residues.

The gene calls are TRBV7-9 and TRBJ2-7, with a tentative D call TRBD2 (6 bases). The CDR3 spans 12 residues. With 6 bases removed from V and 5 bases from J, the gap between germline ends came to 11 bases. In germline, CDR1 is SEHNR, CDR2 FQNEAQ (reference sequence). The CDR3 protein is CASRRGGDEQYF. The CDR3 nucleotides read TGTGCCAGCAGACGCGGCGGGGACGAGCAGTACTTC.

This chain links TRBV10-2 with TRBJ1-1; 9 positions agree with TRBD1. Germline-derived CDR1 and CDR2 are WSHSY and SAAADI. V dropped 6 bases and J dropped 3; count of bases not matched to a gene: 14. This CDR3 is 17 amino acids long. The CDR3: CASSGTLTGGQDTEAFF. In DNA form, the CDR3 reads TGCGCCAGCAGCGGAACCTTGACAGGGGGACAGGACACTGAAGCTTTCTTT.

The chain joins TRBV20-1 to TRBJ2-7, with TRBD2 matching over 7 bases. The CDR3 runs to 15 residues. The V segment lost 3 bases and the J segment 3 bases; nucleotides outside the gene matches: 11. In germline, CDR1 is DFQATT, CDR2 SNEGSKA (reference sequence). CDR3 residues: CSARERDLSYYEQYF. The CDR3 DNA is TGCAGTGCTAGGGAGCGGGATCTATCCTACTACGAGCAGTACTTC.

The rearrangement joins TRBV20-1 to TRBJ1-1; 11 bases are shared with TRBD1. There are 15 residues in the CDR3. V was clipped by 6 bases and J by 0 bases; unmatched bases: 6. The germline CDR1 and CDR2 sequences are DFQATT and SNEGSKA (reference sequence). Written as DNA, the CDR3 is TGCAGTGCCCAGAGGACAGGGGGCATGAACACTGAAGCTTTCTTT. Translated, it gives CSAQRTGGMNTEAFF.

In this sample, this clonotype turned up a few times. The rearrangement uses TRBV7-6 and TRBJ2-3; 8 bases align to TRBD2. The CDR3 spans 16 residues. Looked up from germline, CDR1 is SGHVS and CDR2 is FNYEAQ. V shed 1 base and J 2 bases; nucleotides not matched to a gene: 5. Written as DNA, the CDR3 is TGTGCCAGCAGCTTAGAGAGTAGCGGGGCCACAGATACGCAGTATTTT. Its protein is CASSLESSGATDTQYF.

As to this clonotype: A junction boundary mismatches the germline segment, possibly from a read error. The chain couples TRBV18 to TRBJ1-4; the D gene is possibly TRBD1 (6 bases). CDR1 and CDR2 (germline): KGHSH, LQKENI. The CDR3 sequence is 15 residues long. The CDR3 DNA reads TGTGCCAGCTCACCAAGCAGGGGAGATCGTGAAAAACAGTTTTTT. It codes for CASSPSRGDREKQFF.

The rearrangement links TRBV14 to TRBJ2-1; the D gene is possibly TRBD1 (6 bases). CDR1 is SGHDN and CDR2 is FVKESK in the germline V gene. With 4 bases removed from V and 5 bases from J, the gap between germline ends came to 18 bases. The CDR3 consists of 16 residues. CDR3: CASSRRRGWYDNEQFF. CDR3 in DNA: TGTGCCAGCAGCCGTCGAAGGGGGTGGTACGACAATGAGCAGTTCTTC.

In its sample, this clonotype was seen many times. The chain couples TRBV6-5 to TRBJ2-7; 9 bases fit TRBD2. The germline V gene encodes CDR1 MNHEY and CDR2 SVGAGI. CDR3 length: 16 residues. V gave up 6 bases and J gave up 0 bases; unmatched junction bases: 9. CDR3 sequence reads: CASRGIAGADSYEQYF. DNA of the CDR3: TGTGCCAGCAGGGGAATAGCGGGAGCGGACTCCTACGAGCAGTACTTC.

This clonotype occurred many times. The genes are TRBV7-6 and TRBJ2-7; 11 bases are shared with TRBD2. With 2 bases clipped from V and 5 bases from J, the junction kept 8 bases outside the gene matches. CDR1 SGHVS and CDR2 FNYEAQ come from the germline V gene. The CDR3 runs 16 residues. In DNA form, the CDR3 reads TGTGCCAGCAGCTTATTCCTAGCGGGAGGTGCCCACGAGCAGTACTTC. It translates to CASSLFLAGGAHEQYF.

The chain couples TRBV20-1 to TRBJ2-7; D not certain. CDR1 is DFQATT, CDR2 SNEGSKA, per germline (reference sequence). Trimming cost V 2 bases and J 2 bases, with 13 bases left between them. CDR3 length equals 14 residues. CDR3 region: CSARNPRYPYEQYF. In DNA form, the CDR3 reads TGCAGTGCTAGAAACCCACGGTACCCCTACGAGCAGTACTTC.

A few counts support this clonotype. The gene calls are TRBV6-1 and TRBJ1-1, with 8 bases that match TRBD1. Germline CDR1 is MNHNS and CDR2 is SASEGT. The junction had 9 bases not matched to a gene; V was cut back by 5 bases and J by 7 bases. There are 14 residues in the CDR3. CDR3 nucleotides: TGTGCCAGCAGTCCCTCAGGGGGCTTGAGTGAAGCTTTCTTT. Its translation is CASSPSGGLSEAFF.

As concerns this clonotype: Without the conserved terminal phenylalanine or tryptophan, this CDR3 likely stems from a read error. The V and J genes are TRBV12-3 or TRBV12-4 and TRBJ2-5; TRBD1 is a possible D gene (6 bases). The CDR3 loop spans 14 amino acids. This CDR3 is CASGVTGPQENQYL. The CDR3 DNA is TGTGCCAGCGGCGTTACAGGGCCCCAAGAGAACCAGTACTTG.

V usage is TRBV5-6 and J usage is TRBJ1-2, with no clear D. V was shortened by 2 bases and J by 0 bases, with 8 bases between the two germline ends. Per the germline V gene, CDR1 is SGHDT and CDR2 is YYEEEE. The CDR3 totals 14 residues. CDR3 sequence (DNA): TGTGCCAGCAGCTTTCTAGGAGCTAACTATGGCTACACCTTC. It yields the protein CASSFLGANYGYTF.

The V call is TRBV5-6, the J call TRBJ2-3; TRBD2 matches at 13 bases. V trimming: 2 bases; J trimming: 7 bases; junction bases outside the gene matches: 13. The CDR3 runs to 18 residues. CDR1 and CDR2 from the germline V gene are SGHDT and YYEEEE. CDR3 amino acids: CASSFPIGLAGVVYTQYF. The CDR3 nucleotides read TGTGCCAGCAGCTTTCCAATTGGACTAGCGGGAGTGGTATATACGCAGTATTTT.

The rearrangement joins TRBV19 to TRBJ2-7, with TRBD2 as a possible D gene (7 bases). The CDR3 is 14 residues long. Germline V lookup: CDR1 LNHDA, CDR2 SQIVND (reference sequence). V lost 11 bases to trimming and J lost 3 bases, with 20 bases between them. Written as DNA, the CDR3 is TGTGCCGTAGCCGTGGGGGCGGGAGACTACGAGCAGTACTTC. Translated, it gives CAVAVGAGDYEQYF.

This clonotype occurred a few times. The CDR3 reads CASRPQGQSYEQYF. CDR3 DNA sequence: TGTGCCAGCAGACCACAGGGGCAGTCCTACGAGCAGTACTTC. J is TRBJ2-7 and V is TRBV28, with 7 nucleotides matching TRBD1. V dropped 6 bases and J dropped 1; count of bases not matched to a gene: 6. The CDR3 is 14 amino acids. Germline V CDR1 and CDR2: MDHEN, SYDVKM.

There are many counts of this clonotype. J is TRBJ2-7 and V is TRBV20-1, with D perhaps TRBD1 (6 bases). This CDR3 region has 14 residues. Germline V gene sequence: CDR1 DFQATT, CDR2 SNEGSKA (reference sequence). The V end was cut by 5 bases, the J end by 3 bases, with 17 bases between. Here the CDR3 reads CSAGSRGRNYEQYF. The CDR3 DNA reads TGCAGTGCTGGAAGCAGGGGTAGAAACTACGAGCAGTACTTC.